What follows are 32 T cell receptor beta chains derived from one specimen sequenced in a study of blood T cells in healthy people across ages. A second PCR of 7 to 11 cycles used a sample-barcoded 5' primer and a J-beta primer mix. From the 5' RACE reads, TCRdb called clonotypes with MiXCR, one entry per CDR3 protein. The data show hundreds of thousands of distinct CDR3 sequences, roughly 30% seen once. The specimen was blood. Source of these receptors: an elderly woman in good health.

Details on this clonotype: A much larger clonotype is one base distant, so this may be a read error. The chain is built from TRBV7-2 and TRBJ2-5; TRBD2 aligns across 15 bases. The last part of the DNA fits TRBJ2-7 better; the J call may be wrong. The germline V gene has CDR1 SGHTA and CDR2 FQGNSA. This CDR3 region has 16 residues. DNA for the CDR3: TGTGCCAGCAGCCCAGGACTAGCGGGGGGGCGGTACGAGCAGTACTTC. It yields the protein CASSPGLAGGRYEQYF.

In its sample, this clonotype was seen once. The genes are TRBV12-3 or TRBV12-4 and TRBJ1-3; D possibly corresponds to TRBD1 (5 bases). This CDR3 contains 16 residues. V dropped 7 bases and J dropped 0 bases, with 16 bases sitting between them. The CDR3 reads CASTDGTSRSGNTIYF. The CDR3 DNA is TGTGCCAGCACCGACGGGACTTCCCGCTCTGGAAACACCATATATTTT.

This clonotype was seen many times. V gene TRBV2 combines with J gene TRBJ2-1; D gene ambiguous. The V and J ends lost 8 bases and 10 bases respectively, with 18 bases between them. The CDR3 contains 13 residues. Germline lookup yields CDR1 SNHLY and CDR2 FYNNEI. As DNA, the CDR3 is TGTGCCAGCCGATTCTCGACTCCTCGGGAGCAGTTCTTC. Protein sequence: CASRFSTPREQFF.

This clonotype has a count of ten or more. V gene TRBV12-3 or TRBV12-4 combines with J gene TRBJ2-3, with D tentatively TRBD2 (5 bases). V gave up 2 bases and J gave up 2 bases, with 8 bases separating them. The CDR3 is 14 residues long. The CDR3 nucleotides are TGTGCCAGCAGTTTACGAGGGTACACAGATACGCAGTATTTT. Translating gives CASSLRGYTDTQYF.

Concerning this clonotype: The CDR3 carries no conserved terminal phenylalanine or tryptophan, so it likely arises from a read error. The chain is built from TRBV7-6 and TRBJ2-1; either TRBD1 or TRBD2 may supply D (6 bases each). Looked up from germline, CDR1 is SGHVS and CDR2 is FNYEAQ. CDR3 length: 16 residues. V was clipped by 1 base and J by 4 bases, with 14 bases between them. The CDR3 sequence: CASSLGSGAKYNEQFL. CDR3 bases: TGTGCCAGCAGCTTAGGGTCGGGGGCGAAGTACAATGAGCAGTTCCTC.

This clonotype was counted only a few times. The gene calls are TRBV3-1 and TRBJ1-6, with 9 positions matching TRBD1. V lost 6 bases to trimming and J lost 10 bases; unmatched junction nucleotides: 7. This CDR3 contains 14 residues. Per germline, CDR1 LGHDT and CDR2 YNNKEL (reference sequence). CDR3 nucleotides: TGTGCCAGCAGACGGACAGGGGTAGGGTCACCCCTCCACTTT. Its translation: CASRRTGVGSPLHF.

V and J are TRBV6-1 and TRBJ2-3; the D is unclear. The CDR3 has 14 amino acids. CDR1 MNHNS and CDR2 SASEGT come from the germline V gene. Trimming removed 7 bases at V and 2 bases at J, with 13 bases between. The DNA of the CDR3 is TGTGCCAGCACCCGACTCAGAAACACAGATACGCAGTATTTT. Protein product: CASTRLRNTDTQYF.

Only a few counts were recorded for this clonotype. This chain uses TRBV4-1 with TRBJ2-2, with a tentative D call TRBD2 (5 bases). The V gene lost 1 base and the J gene lost 4 bases, with 10 bases spanning the gap. This CDR3 has 15 amino acids. In germline, CDR1 is MGHRA, CDR2 YSYEKL. The CDR3 reads CASSQAAEVTGELFF. The CDR3 nucleotides are TGCGCCAGCAGCCAAGCCGCGGAGGTCACCGGGGAGCTGTTTTTT.

This clonotype was seen a few times. The chain employs TRBV20-1 and TRBJ1-6; D gene unclear. The CDR3 totals 17 residues. Germline values: CDR1 DFQATT, CDR2 SNEGSKA (reference sequence). V gave up 0 bases and J gave up 0 bases, with 12 bases separating them. CDR3 bases: TGCAGTGCTAGAGATTGGAGGGCGAGCTCCTATAATTCACCCCTCCACTTT. Translation gives CSARDWRASSYNSPLHF.

This clonotype was seen many times. The chain carries TRBV5-1 and TRBJ2-5; TRBD1 matches at 9 bases. J was trimmed by 11 bases and V by 2 bases; bases with no gene match: 10. In germline, CDR1 is SGHRS, CDR2 YFSETQ. The length of the CDR3 is 14 residues. The CDR3 spells CASSLGTGSFGQYF. The CDR3 DNA is TGCGCCAGCAGCTTAGGGACAGGGAGTTTCGGGCAGTACTTC.

In this sample, this clonotype turned up many times. This chain's CDR3 is CASSTRTGYEKLFF. CDR3 coding DNA: TGTGCCAGCAGTACCCGGACAGGGTATGAAAAACTGTTTTTT. The chain links TRBV6-5 to TRBJ1-4; 8 nucleotides align to TRBD1. The trim removed 5 bases at V and 6 bases at J, leaving 5 bases unmatched. The CDR3 is made up of 14 amino acids. Germline V gene data show CDR1 as MNHEY and CDR2 as SVGAGI.

This clonotype appeared many times. The rearrangement links TRBV5-1 to TRBJ2-4, with D perhaps matching TRBD1 (6 bases). The CDR3 loop spans 15 amino acids. The germline CDR1 and CDR2 sequences are SGHRS and YFSETQ. V lost 5 bases, J lost 6 bases, and 18 bases lay in between. The CDR3 DNA is TGCGCCAGCAGAGAACAGGGTAATAATGGAAACATTCAGTACTTC. Amino acid sequence: CASREQGNNGNIQYF.

The chain employs TRBV12-3 or TRBV12-4 and TRBJ1-5; a possible D gene is TRBD1 (6 bases). V gave up 5 bases and J gave up 7 bases, with 18 bases separating them. The CDR3 spans 15 residues. The CDR3 coding sequence is TGTGCCAGCAGTCGCAAGGGGGGGGGCGCCCAGCCCCAGCATTTT. As protein: CASSRKGGGAQPQHF.

The rearrangement uses TRBV14 and TRBJ2-4; D possibly corresponds to TRBD1 (5 bases). This CDR3 region has 15 residues. Trimming took 2 bases from V and 9 from J, leaving 17 bases between them. Germline CDR1 reads SGHDN; CDR2 reads FVKESK. CDR3 bases: TGTGCCAGCAGCCAATTTGGGCCAGGGAAGGGCATTCAGTACTTC. This codes for CASSQFGPGKGIQYF.

Comments on this clonotype: A much larger clone differs from this one at a single base, so this may be a read error. The chain combines TRBV7-3 with TRBJ2-5, with D maybe TRBD1 (5 bases). The CDR3 consists of 13 residues. The V gene's germline CDR1 is SGHTA and CDR2 FQGTGA. Between the trimmed V and J ends, which lost 5 bases and 11 bases, there was a span of 18 bases. CDR3 amino acids: CASSPLQDNEQYF. CDR3 sequence (DNA): TGTGCCAGCAGCCCATTGCAGGACAATGAGCAGTACTTC. Filled out from reference TRBV7-3 and TRBJ2-5, the complete variable domain reads GAGVSQTPSNKVTEKGKYVELRCDPISGHTALYWYRQSLGQGPEFLIYFQGTGAADDSGLPNDRFFAVRPEGSVSTLKIQRTERGDSAVYLCASSPLQDNEQYFGPGTRLLVL.

The chain employs TRBV28 and TRBJ1-5; D gene unclear. The CDR3 has 13 amino acids. Germline-derived CDR1 and CDR2 are MDHEN and SYDVKM. V was cut by 5 bases and J by 4 bases, with 9 bases left in between. The CDR3 is CASSIRRNQPQHF. CDR3 DNA: TGTGCCAGCAGTATACGGAGGAATCAGCCCCAGCATTTT.

This clonotype was detected many times. The gene calls are TRBV12-3 or TRBV12-4 and TRBJ1-1; tentatively, D is TRBD1 (6 bases). The CDR3 is 13 residues long. V was shortened by 3 bases and J by 3 bases, with 8 bases between the two germline ends. CDR3 amino acids: CASSLAGDTEAFF. The CDR3, as DNA: TGTGCCAGCAGTTTGGCAGGGGACACTGAAGCTTTCTTT.

This clonotype was recorded a few times. With a much larger clone just one base away, this may be a read error. The chain carries TRBV11-2 and TRBJ2-7; D is perhaps TRBD1 (5 bases). The DNA end lines up better with TRBJ2-5; the J call may be wrong. Germline-derived CDR1 and CDR2 are SGHAT and FQNNGV. The CDR3 runs 15 residues. CDR3 in amino acids: CASSLDRRQGETQYF. CDR3 bases: TGTGCCAGCAGCTTAGATCGACGGCAGGGTGAGACCCAGTACTTC.

The chain couples TRBV18 to TRBJ2-2; 7 bases line up with TRBD1. Germline V gene sequence: CDR1 KGHSH, CDR2 LQKENI. The CDR3 sequence is 17 residues long. J was trimmed by 0 bases and V by 2 bases; bases with no gene match: 6. The CDR3 nucleotides are TGTGCCAGCTCACCATTACGGACAGGACCGAACACCGGGGAGCTGTTTTTT. It yields the protein CASSPLRTGPNTGELFF.

In its sample, this clonotype was seen many times. The rearrangement links TRBV20-1 to TRBJ2-7; maybe TRBD1 (5 bases). The CDR3 is 13 amino acids. Germline CDR1 DFQATT, CDR2 SNEGSKA (reference sequence). V lost 3 bases and J 4 bases, leaving 13 bases between the germline ends. The CDR3 reads CSASWARVYEQYF. DNA of the CDR3: TGCAGTGCTAGTTGGGCCAGGGTGTACGAGCAGTACTTC.

This clonotype was seen ten or more times. The genes are TRBV5-1 and TRBJ2-7; the D call may be TRBD1 or TRBD2 (5 bases each). Trimming removed 3 bases at V and 7 bases at J, with 17 bases between. The length of the CDR3 is 14 residues. The germline V gene has CDR1 SGHRS and CDR2 YFSETQ. In nucleotides, the CDR3 is TGCGCCAGCAGCTACCGGACTGGCTGGGGGGAGCAGTACTTC. This gives the protein CASSYRTGWGEQYF.

This clonotype was counted a single time. The genes are TRBV7-3 and TRBJ2-5, with TRBD2 as a possible D gene (7 bases). Trimming took 6 bases from V and 4 from J, leaving 12 bases between them. Germline values: CDR1 SGHTA, CDR2 FQGTGA. The CDR3 has 13 residues. CDR3 DNA sequence: TGTGCCAGCAGTCGGGGGGCTTTAGAGACCCAGTACTTC. This encodes CASSRGALETQYF.

This clonotype was picked up one time. V and J are TRBV5-1 and TRBJ1-1; D uncertain. Germline V gene lookup returns CDR1 SGHRS and CDR2 YFSETQ. The CDR3 totals 14 residues. V lost 0 bases and J 5 bases, leaving 11 bases between the germline ends. This CDR3 reads CASSLGPVGTEAFF. CDR3 bases: TGCGCCAGCAGCTTGGGGCCGGTAGGAACTGAAGCTTTCTTT.

Concerning this clonotype itself: A clone one base away is much larger, so this may be a read error. The chain links TRBV20-1 to TRBJ2-7; 7 bases align to TRBD1. The CDR3 is 14 amino acids. Germline V gives CDR1 DFQATT, CDR2 SNEGSKA (reference sequence). The junction had 9 bases not matched to a gene; V was cut back by 5 bases and J by 2 bases. CDR3 sequence reads: CSALTGETPYEQYF. The CDR3 DNA follows: TGCAGTGCTCTAACAGGGGAAACCCCCTACGAGCAGTACTTC.

In regard to this clonotype: A much larger clone differs from this one at a single base, so this may be a read error. The V and J genes are TRBV6-5 and TRBJ2-5; D is tentatively TRBD1 or TRBD2 (6 bases each). The better agreement between TRBJ2-1 and the DNA end casts doubt on the J call. The CDR3 sequence is 13 residues long. Germline V lookup: CDR1 MNHEY, CDR2 SVGAGI. The CDR3 bases are TGTGCCAGCAGGGGGGGCGGGGAAGAGACCCAGTTCTTC. Translated: CASRGGGEETQFF.

This clonotype was detected many times. The junction does not match germline at one end; this may be a read error. V usage is TRBV5-1 and J usage is TRBJ2-1; D possibly uses TRBD1 or TRBD2 (7 bases each). CDR3 size: 16 residues. The germline V gene encodes CDR1 SGHRS and CDR2 YFSETQ. The CDR3, as DNA: TGTGCCAGCAGCTTAGGGGGCGGGGGACTCTACAATGAGCAGTTCTTC. Its protein is CASSLGGGGLYNEQFF.

This clonotype was counted ten times or more. The rearrangement joins TRBV11-2 to TRBJ2-7; 10 bases align to TRBD1. The CDR3 runs to 15 residues. Germline lookup yields CDR1 SGHAT and CDR2 FQNNGV. Losses at the gene ends were 4 bases for V and 3 bases for J; bases not matched to a gene: 6. CDR3 nucleotides: TGTGCCAGCAGCTCCAGACAGGGGGCGGGCTACGAGCAGTACTTC. The encoded protein is CASSSRQGAGYEQYF.

This clonotype has a count of ten or more. The chain couples TRBV9 to TRBJ2-7, with D unresolved. The CDR3 consists of 14 residues. Trimming left V 0 bases short and J 5 bases short, with 12 bases between. Germline assignment: CDR1 SGDLS and CDR2 YYNGEE. CDR3 amino acids: CASSVGVGLDEQYF. DNA of the CDR3: TGTGCCAGCAGCGTAGGGGTCGGTCTCGACGAGCAGTACTTC.

The V gene is TRBV7-2, the J gene TRBJ1-2; the D gene is possibly TRBD1 (6 bases). Germline loops: CDR1 SGHTA, CDR2 FQGNSA. V was trimmed by 5 bases and J by 4 bases, leaving 14 bases between them. This CDR3 is 14 amino acids long. The CDR3 DNA sequence: TGTGCCAGCAGCGCTTTACAGGGCGGCTATGGCTACACCTTC. Its protein product is CASSALQGGYGYTF.

V gene TRBV4-2 combines with J gene TRBJ2-1; 7 bases are a match to TRBD2. The V gene's germline CDR1 is LGHNA and CDR2 YNFKEQ. Unmatched junction bases numbered 11, after V lost 1 base and J lost 5 bases. The CDR3 is 17 amino acids. The CDR3 protein is CASSQGARDYLNNEQFF. The CDR3, as DNA: TGTGCCAGCAGCCAAGGGGCCCGGGACTACCTAAACAATGAGCAGTTCTTC.

This clonotype came up many times. This sequence joins TRBV4-3 and TRBJ1-2, with D tentatively TRBD1 (6 bases). The CDR3 totals 14 residues. Germline CDR1 reads LGHNA; CDR2 reads YSLEER. V was shortened by 1 base and J by 6 bases, with 12 bases between the two germline ends. CDR3 in DNA: TGCGCCAGCAGCCAAGTAAGGGGGGCGAATGGCTACACCTTC. This sequence encodes CASSQVRGANGYTF.

The chain couples TRBV20-1 to TRBJ2-2, with TRBD2 matching 14 bases. Germline lookup yields CDR1 DFQATT and CDR2 SNEGSKA (reference sequence). V lost 6 bases and J lost 4; bases outside the gene matches: 4. CDR3 size: 15 residues. In DNA form, the CDR3 reads TGCAGTGCCCTAGGGACTAGCGGGAGCACCGGGGAGCTGTTTTTT. It codes for CSALGTSGSTGELFF.